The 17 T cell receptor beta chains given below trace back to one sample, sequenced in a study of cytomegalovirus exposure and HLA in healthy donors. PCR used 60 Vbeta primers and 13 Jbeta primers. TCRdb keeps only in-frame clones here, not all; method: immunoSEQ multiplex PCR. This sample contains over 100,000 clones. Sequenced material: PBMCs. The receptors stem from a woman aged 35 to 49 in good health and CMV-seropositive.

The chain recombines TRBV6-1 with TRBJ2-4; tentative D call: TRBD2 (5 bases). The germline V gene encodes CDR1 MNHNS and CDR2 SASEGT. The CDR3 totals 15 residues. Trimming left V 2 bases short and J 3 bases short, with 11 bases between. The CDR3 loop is CASSEQALGKNIQYF. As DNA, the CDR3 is TGTGCCAGCAGTGAACAGGCACTAGGCAAAAACATTCAGTACTTC.

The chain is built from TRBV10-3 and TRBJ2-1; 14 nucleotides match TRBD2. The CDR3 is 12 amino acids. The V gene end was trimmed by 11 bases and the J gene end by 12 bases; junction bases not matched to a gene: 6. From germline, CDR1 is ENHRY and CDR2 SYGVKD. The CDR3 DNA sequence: TGTGCCTCGAGGGGACTAGCGGGAGTGCAGTTCTTC. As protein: CASRGLAGVQFF.

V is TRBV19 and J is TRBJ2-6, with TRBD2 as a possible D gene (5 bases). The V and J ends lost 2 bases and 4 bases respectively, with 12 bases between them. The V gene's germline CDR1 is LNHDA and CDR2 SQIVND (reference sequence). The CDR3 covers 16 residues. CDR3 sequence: CASSINRGSGANVLTF. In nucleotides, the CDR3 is TGTGCCAGTAGTATAAATCGGGGTTCCGGGGCCAACGTCCTGACTTTC.

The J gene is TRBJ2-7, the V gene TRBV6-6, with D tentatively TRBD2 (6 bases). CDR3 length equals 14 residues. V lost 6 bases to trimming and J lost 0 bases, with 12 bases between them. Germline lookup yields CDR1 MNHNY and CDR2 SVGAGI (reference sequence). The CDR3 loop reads CASRMTSPSYEQYF. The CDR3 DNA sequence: TGTGCCAGCAGAATGACTAGTCCCTCCTACGAGCAGTACTTC.

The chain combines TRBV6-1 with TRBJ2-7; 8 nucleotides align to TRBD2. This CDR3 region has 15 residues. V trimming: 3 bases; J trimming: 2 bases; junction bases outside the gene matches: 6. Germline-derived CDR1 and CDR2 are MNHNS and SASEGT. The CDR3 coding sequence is TGTGCCAGCAGTGATAGCGGGACTGTCCCCTACGAGCAGTACTTC. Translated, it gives CASSDSGTVPYEQYF.

Here the CDR3 reads CASSSFRGTSFNTGELFF. The CDR3 bases are TGTGCCAGCAGCTCATTTCGTGGGACTAGCTTTAACACCGGGGAGCTGTTTTTT. This chain uses TRBV5-4 with TRBJ2-2; TRBD2 agrees at 9 bases. CDR1 and CDR2 from the germline V gene are SGHNT and YYREEE (reference sequence). Trimming removed 3 bases from V and 2 bases from J; junction bases left unmatched: 11. The CDR3 covers 18 residues.

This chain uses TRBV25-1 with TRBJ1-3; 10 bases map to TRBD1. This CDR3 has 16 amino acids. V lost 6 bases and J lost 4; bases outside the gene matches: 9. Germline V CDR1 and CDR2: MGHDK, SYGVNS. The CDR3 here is CASRDDRGRAGNTIYF. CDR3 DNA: TGTGCCAGCAGGGACGACAGGGGGCGCGCCGGAAACACCATATATTTT. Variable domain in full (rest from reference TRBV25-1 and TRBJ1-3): EADIYQTPRYLVIGTGKKITLECSQTMGHDKMYWYQQDPGMELHLIHYSYGVNSTEKGDLSSESTVSRIRTEHFPLTLESARPSHTSQYLCASRDDRGRAGNTIYFGEGSWLTVV.

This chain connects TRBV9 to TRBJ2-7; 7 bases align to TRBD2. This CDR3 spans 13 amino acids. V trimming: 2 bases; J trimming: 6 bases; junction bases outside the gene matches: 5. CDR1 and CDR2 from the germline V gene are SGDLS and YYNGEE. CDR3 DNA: TGTGCCAGCAGCGTTGGCGGGAGTGGCGAGCAGTACTTC. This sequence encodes CASSVGGSGEQYF.

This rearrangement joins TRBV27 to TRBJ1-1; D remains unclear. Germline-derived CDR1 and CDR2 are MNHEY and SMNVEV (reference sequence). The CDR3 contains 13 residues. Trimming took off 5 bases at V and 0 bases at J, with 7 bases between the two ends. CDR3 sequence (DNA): TGTGCCAGCAGTCTCCAGATGAACACTGAAGCTTTCTTT. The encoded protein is CASSLQMNTEAFF.

The CDR3 loop is CSVEERERLDTQYF. In DNA form, the CDR3 reads TGCAGCGTTGAAGAGCGGGAGCGGTTAGATACGCAGTATTTT. The rearrangement joins TRBV29-1 to TRBJ2-3, with 7 bases aligning to TRBD2. Germline V gene data show CDR1 as SQVTM and CDR2 as ANQGSEA. J lost 5 bases, V lost 0 bases, and 5 bases had no gene match. The CDR3 consists of 14 residues.

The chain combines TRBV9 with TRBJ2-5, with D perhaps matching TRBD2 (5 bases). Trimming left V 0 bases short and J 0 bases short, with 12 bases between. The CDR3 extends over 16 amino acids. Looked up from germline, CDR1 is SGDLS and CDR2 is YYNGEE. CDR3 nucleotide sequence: TGTGCCAGCAGCGTAGGGGGAGACTCGCACCAAGAGACCCAGTACTTC. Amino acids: CASSVGGDSHQETQYF.

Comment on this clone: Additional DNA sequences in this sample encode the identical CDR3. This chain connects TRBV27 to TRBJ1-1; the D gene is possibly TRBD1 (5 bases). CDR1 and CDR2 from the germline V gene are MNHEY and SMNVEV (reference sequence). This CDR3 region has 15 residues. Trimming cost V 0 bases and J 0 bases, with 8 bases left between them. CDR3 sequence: CASSLSQGLNTEAFF. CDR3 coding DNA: TGTGCCAGCAGTTTATCGCAGGGTCTGAACACTGAAGCTTTCTTT.

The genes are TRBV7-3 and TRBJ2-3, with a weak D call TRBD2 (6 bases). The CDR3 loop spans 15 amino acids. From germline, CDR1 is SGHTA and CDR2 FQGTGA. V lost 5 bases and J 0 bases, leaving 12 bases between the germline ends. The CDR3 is CASSGAGASTDTQYF. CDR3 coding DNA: TGTGCCAGCAGCGGAGCGGGCGCTAGCACAGATACGCAGTATTTT.

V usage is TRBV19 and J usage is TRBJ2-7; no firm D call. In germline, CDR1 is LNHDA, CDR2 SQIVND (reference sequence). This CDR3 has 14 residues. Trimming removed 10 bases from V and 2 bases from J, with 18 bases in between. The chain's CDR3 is CAISRRHGAYEQYF. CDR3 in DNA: TGTGCCATCTCTCGCCGTCACGGAGCCTACGAGCAGTACTTC.

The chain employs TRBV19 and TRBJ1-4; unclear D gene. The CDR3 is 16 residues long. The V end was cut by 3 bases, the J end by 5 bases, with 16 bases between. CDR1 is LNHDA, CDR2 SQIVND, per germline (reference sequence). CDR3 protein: CASSIFGYGVNEKLFF. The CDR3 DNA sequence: TGTGCCAGTAGTATTTTCGGGTACGGAGTGAATGAAAAACTGTTTTTT.

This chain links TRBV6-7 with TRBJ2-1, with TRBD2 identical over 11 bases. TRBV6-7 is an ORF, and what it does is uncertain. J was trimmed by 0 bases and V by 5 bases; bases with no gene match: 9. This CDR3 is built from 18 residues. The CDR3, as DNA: TGTGCCAGCAGTCCCGTACTAGCGGGGGAGAGCTCCTACAATGAGCAGTTCTTC. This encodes CASSPVLAGESSYNEQFF.

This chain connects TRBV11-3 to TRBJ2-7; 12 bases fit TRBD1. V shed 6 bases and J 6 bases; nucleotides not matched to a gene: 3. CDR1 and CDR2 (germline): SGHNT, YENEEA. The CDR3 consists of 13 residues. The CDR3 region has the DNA TGTGCCAGCAGGGGACAGGGGGCGAGCGAGCAGTACTTC. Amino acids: CASRGQGASEQYF.